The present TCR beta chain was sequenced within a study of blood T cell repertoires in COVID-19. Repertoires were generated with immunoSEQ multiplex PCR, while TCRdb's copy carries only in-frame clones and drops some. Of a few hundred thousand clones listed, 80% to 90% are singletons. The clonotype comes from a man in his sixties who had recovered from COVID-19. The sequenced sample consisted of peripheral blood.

CDR3 region: CASSPGWASTDTQYF. The CDR3 region has the DNA TGTGCCAGCAGCCCCGGTTGGGCTAGCACAGATACGCAGTATTTT. J is TRBJ2-3 and V is TRBV7-6; D not resolved. In germline, CDR1 is SGHVS, CDR2 FNYEAQ. CDR3 length equals 15 residues. Trimming cost V 5 bases and J 0 bases, with 12 bases left between them.